The 21 T cell receptor beta chains given below trace back to one sample, sequenced in a study of T cell repertoires in cytomegalovirus infection. Each CDR3 protein gets one entry after TCRdb re-called the reads with MiXCR. The data contain around 800,000 distinct CDR3 sequences, roughly 33% of them singletons. These receptors have no identified antigens. The specimen was cultured CD8+ T cells from PBMCs, collected from culture after CMV antigen stimulation. These receptors all stem from a human donor in good health (CMV status not recorded). Some clones in this sample may be carry-over from other donors' samples.

V usage is TRBV19 and J usage is TRBJ1-2, with D uncertain. The germline gives CDR1 LNHDA, CDR2 SQIVND (reference sequence). V lost 7 bases to trimming and J lost 4 bases, with 10 bases between them. CDR3 length: 12 residues. CDR3 residues: CASKLGGYGYTF. CDR3 nucleotides: TGTGCCAGTAAATTAGGAGGCTATGGCTACACCTTC.

The V and J genes are TRBV6-6 and TRBJ2-3; D might be TRBD1 or TRBD2, each matching 6 bases. This CDR3 contains 15 residues. V was trimmed by 6 bases and J by 0 bases, leaving 13 bases between them. Germline CDR1 and CDR2: MNHNY and SVGAGI (reference sequence). The CDR3 here is CASRQWGASTDTQYF. The CDR3 DNA is TGTGCCAGCAGACAGTGGGGGGCTAGCACAGATACGCAGTATTTT.

As concerns this clonotype: With a much larger clone just one base away, this may be a read error. The V and J genes are TRBV7-8 and TRBJ1-5; 7 bases are shared with TRBD1. Germline lookup yields CDR1 SGHVS and CDR2 FQNEAQ. This CDR3 is built from 15 residues. The CDR3 DNA sequence: TGTGCCAACAGCTTCTACAGGGGAGATAATCAGCCCCAGCATTTT. As protein: CANSFYRGDNQPQHF. The full variable domain, its missing parts supplied by reference TRBV7-8 and TRBJ1-5, is GAGVSQSPRYKVAKRGQDVALRCDPISGHVSLFWYQQALGQGPEFLTYFQNEAQLDKSGLPSDRFFAERPEGSVSTLKIQRTQQEDSAVYLCANSFYRGDNQPQHFGDGTRLSIL.

This clonotype showed up just a few times. The V and J genes are TRBV7-9 and TRBJ1-6; 8 nucleotides line up with TRBD1. With V trimmed by 3 bases and J by 7 bases, 5 bases remained unmatched. The CDR3 is 15 amino acids. Germline assignment: CDR1 SEHNR and CDR2 FQNEAQ (reference sequence). The CDR3 spells CASSFPGQENSPLHF. The CDR3 DNA sequence: TGTGCCAGCAGCTTCCCGGGACAGGAGAATTCACCCCTCCACTTT.

V and J are TRBV6-5 and TRBJ1-2; tentatively, D is TRBD1 (5 bases). The CDR3 is made up of 14 amino acids. Trimming took 2 bases from V and 6 from J, leaving 13 bases between them. Per the germline V gene, CDR1 is MNHEY and CDR2 is SVGAGI. The CDR3 spells CASSYRGNVDGYTF. In DNA, the CDR3 is TGTGCCAGCAGTTACAGGGGTAACGTGGATGGCTACACCTTC.

The gene calls are TRBV7-2 and TRBJ2-7; D is uncertain. CDR3 size: 14 residues. The germline CDR1 and CDR2 sequences are SGHTA and FQGNSA. V lost 0 bases and J lost 5, with 11 bases in between. The CDR3 bases are TGTGCCAGCAGCTTAGCGTACACAGCCCACGAGCAGTACGTC. This sequence encodes CASSLAYTAHEQYV.

CDR3 protein: CASSLSFGNEQFF. CDR3 in DNA: TGTGCCAGCAGTTTATCGTTCGGGAATGAGCAGTTCTTC. The genes are TRBV27 and TRBJ2-1; D remains ambiguous. Germline values: CDR1 MNHEY, CDR2 SMNVEV (reference sequence). This CDR3 is 13 amino acids long. Trimming shortened V by 0 bases and J by 7 bases, and 7 bases separated the two germline ends.

On this clonotype itself: A read error may account for a junction end that differs from germline. The gene calls are TRBV2 and TRBJ1-6; D not resolved. Germline V lookup: CDR1 SNHLY, CDR2 FYNNEI. This CDR3 comprises 13 residues. This CDR3 reads CASCEDPSSPLHF. The CDR3 nucleotides read TGTGCCAGCTGTGAAGACCCCAGTTCGCCCCTCCACTTT.

This sequence joins TRBV7-6 and TRBJ1-3; 9 bases are shared with TRBD1. The CDR3 loop spans 15 amino acids. Unmatched junction bases numbered 8, after V lost 3 bases and J lost 8 bases. CDR1 SGHVS and CDR2 FNYEAQ come from the germline V gene. CDR3 bases: TGTGCCAGCAGCTTTCGGGACAGGGTGACGGACACCATATATTTT. Protein sequence: CASSFRDRVTDTIYF.

The chain has TRBV20-1 and TRBJ1-2; D gene ambiguous. Trimming shortened V by 0 bases and J by 3 bases, and 5 bases separated the two germline ends. CDR1 DFQATT and CDR2 SNEGSKA come from the germline V gene (reference sequence). CDR3 length: 12 residues. This chain's CDR3 is CSARERDYGYTF. The CDR3 DNA reads as TGCAGTGCTAGAGAGAGAGACTATGGCTACACCTTC.

The genes are TRBV7-6 and TRBJ1-5; 7 bases align to TRBD1. Germline loops: CDR1 SGHVS, CDR2 FNYEAQ. There are 15 residues in the CDR3. The trim removed 5 bases at V and 7 bases at J, leaving 11 bases unmatched. CDR3 residues: CASSPSDRRNQPQHF. The DNA of the CDR3 is TGTGCCAGCAGCCCGTCGGACAGGCGGAACCAGCCCCAGCATTTT.

The table lists this clonotype with a few counts. The junction and the germline gene differ at one end; a read error may be behind it. The rearrangement uses TRBV4-1 and TRBJ1-1; weak D call: TRBD1 (6 bases). The CDR3 is 13 amino acids. Germline values: CDR1 MGHRA, CDR2 YSYEKL. In nucleotides, the CDR3 is TGTGCCAGCAGCCAGGGGCGTGGCTCTGAAGCTTTCTTT. Its translation: CASSQGRGSEAFF.

This chain connects TRBV7-9 to TRBJ2-1; 10 nucleotides match TRBD2. This CDR3 contains 17 residues. V shed 3 bases, J shed 7 bases, and the junction held 12 bases outside the gene matches. CDR1 and CDR2 from the germline V gene are SEHNR and FQNEAQ (reference sequence). CDR3 residues: CASSFGVAGGFLNEQFF. CDR3 bases: TGTGCCAGCAGCTTCGGGGTAGCGGGGGGCTTTTTGAATGAGCAGTTCTTC. The full variable domain, with the rest looked up from reference TRBV7-9 and TRBJ2-1, is DTGVSQNPRHKITKRGQNVTFRCDPISEHNRLYWYRQTLGQGPEFLTYFQNEAQLEKSRLLSDRFSAERPKGSFSTLEIQRTEQGDSAMYLCASSFGVAGGFLNEQFFGPGTRLTVL.

V gene TRBV27 combines with J gene TRBJ2-1; 8 nucleotides match TRBD2. The CDR3 is made up of 17 amino acids. CDR1 and CDR2 (germline): MNHEY, SMNVEV (reference sequence). Trimming took 5 bases from V and 4 from J; bases not matched to a gene: 13. CDR3 nucleotides: TGTGCCAGCAGTCCCTTATCCGGGGGGGCTGGTTACAATGAGCAGTTCTTC. Translated, it gives CASSPLSGGAGYNEQFF.

The table lists this clonotype with many counts. This chain uses TRBV7-2 with TRBJ2-3, with D tentatively TRBD1 (6 bases). The germline V and J ends were trimmed by 1 base and 0 bases, with 14 bases remaining between them. This CDR3 is built from 17 residues. The germline gives CDR1 SGHTA, CDR2 FQGNSA. The CDR3 nucleotides read TGTGCCAGCAGCTTAGGAGTCGTCAGGGGTAGCACAGATACGCAGTATTTT. This encodes CASSLGVVRGSTDTQYF.

This clonotype was seen a handful of times. The chain recombines TRBV19 with TRBJ2-1; possible D gene TRBD2, 6 bases. Germline V gene lookup returns CDR1 LNHDA and CDR2 SQIVND (reference sequence). With 4 bases removed from V and 8 bases from J, the gap between germline ends came to 15 bases. The CDR3 length is 14 residues. The CDR3 nucleotides read TGTGCCAGTAGTACAACTAGCTTAGGGGATGAGCAGTTCTTC. Translation: CASSTTSLGDEQFF.

This clonotype was found many times. V and J are TRBV12-3 or TRBV12-4 and TRBJ2-1; either TRBD1 or TRBD2 may supply D (5 bases each). Trimming removed 4 bases at V and 12 bases at J, with 13 bases between. The CDR3 contains 12 residues. CDR3 sequence: CASSSGTFGQFF. The CDR3 DNA sequence: TGTGCCAGCAGTTCCGGGACGTTCGGGCAGTTCTTC.

This sequence joins TRBV4-1 and TRBJ1-1; possibly TRBD1 for D (6 bases). CDR1 and CDR2 (germline): MGHRA, YSYEKL. CDR3 length: 15 residues. Trimming pared 6 bases from V and 5 bases from J, leaving 19 bases between. CDR3 residues: CASRYDRQVGTEAFF. The CDR3 DNA reads as TGCGCCAGCAGGTACGACAGACAGGTGGGAACTGAAGCTTTCTTT.

The gene calls are TRBV2 and TRBJ1-2, with D possibly being TRBD1 (6 bases). V shed 8 bases and J shed 5 bases, with 12 bases lying between them. This CDR3 region has 12 residues. Germline assignment: CDR1 SNHLY and CDR2 FYNNEI. The CDR3 sequence: CASRDKIYGYTF. CDR3 DNA: TGTGCCAGCCGGGACAAGATATATGGCTACACCTTC.

The CDR3 region is CASSSVPPFNEQFF. CDR3 sequence (DNA): TGTGCCAGCAGCTCAGTCCCTCCTTTCAATGAGCAGTTCTTC. The J gene is TRBJ2-1, the V gene TRBV12-3 or TRBV12-4; no clear D. V shed 6 bases and J shed 6 bases, with 15 bases lying between them. The CDR3 is 14 amino acids.

The rearrangement joins TRBV5-6 to TRBJ1-1; a weak D match, TRBD1 (5 bases). Germline loops: CDR1 SGHDT, CDR2 YYEEEE. The ends were cut back, 4 bases at V and 7 bases at J, with 8 bases in the middle. This CDR3 comprises 11 residues. Here the CDR3 DNA reads TGTGCCAGCAGCGTGGGACTTGAAGCTTTCTTT. Encoded protein: CASSVGLEAFF.